This T cell receptor beta chain was sequenced in a study of response to subunit inactivated influenza vaccine. General study findings and limits: Authors suggested each seasonal influenza vaccination recruits few new T cells.

CDR1 and CDR2 from the germline V gene are SGHTA and FQGNSA. The junction had 11 bases not matched to a gene; V was cut back by 1 base and J by 7 bases. This CDR3 comprises 17 residues. This clonotype has just a few counts. What it binds is not known. TCRdb itself ran the RT-PCR reads through MiXCR, one entry per CDR3 protein. This sample has roughly 780,000 distinct CDR3 sequences; around a sixth occur once, and the top ten carry about a tenth. The V and J genes are TRBV7-2 and TRBJ2-1; 9 bases line up with TRBD2. This specimen consisted of PBMCs from blood, obtained about 5 days after vaccination. The origin of this receptor is a man aged 45-65 years who received an inactivated influenza vaccine. The CDR3 DNA reads TGTGCCAGCAGCTTAGTAGCTGGACTAGCGAAAGGGAATGAGCAGTTCTTC. It yields the protein CASSLVAGLAKGNEQFF.